In this sample, the clone carrying this T cell receptor (beta chain) turned up many times. This specimen comes from a study of CD8 T cells in ankylosing spondylitis. TCRdb processed the 5' RACE reads anew with MiXCR; each CDR3 protein has one entry. The sample yields a few hundred thousand distinct CDR3 sequences, around 25% seen once. V gave up 3 bases and J gave up 5 bases, with 14 bases separating them. This CDR3 has 14 amino acids. The germline V gene has CDR1 MGHRA and CDR2 YSYEKL. The source is a male donor with ankylosing spondylitis or in good health (not recorded which). V and J are TRBV4-1 and TRBJ2-7; D tentatively fits TRBD1 or TRBD2 (5 bases each). Sequencing input: blood, either unsorted or a sorted T cell fraction (not recorded which). The CDR3 coding sequence is TGCGCCAGCAGCCATGAGGGGAGAGCCGACGAGCAGTACTTC. Its translation: CASSHEGRADEQYF.